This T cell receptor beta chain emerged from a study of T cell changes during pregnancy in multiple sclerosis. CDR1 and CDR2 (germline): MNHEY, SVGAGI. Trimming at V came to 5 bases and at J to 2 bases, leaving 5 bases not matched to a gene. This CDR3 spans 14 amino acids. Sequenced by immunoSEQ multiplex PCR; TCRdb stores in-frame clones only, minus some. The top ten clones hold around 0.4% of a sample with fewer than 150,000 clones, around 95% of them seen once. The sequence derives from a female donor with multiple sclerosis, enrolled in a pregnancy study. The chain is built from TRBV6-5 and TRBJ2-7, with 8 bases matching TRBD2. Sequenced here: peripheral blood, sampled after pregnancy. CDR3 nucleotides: TGTGCCAGCAGTCGGGGGGGGATGCCCTACGAGCAGTACTTC. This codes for CASSRGGMPYEQYF.